The 23 T cell receptor beta chains below were found in one sample sequenced in a study of beta chain features in type 1 diabetes. As every portion of the isolated RNA was reverse transcribed, the sequencing read expressed TCRB transcripts. Profiling relied on immunoSEQ multiplex PCR, and the TCRdb table lists in-frame clones only, not all of them. The sample holds some 900,000 clones, 15% to 20% seen once. Material for sequencing was naive CD4+ T cells from blood. The source is a woman between 18 and 30 years old in good health.

This clone was found a few times. The sample has other DNA sequences that encode this CDR3 too. The rearrangement links TRBV11-2 to TRBJ2-5; possibly TRBD1 for D (5 bases). V was cut by 1 base and J by 5 bases, with 8 bases left in between. This CDR3 spans 13 amino acids. Germline V gene lookup returns CDR1 SGHAT and CDR2 FQNNGV. The CDR3 nucleotides are TGTGCCAGCAGCTTAGTTGGGGCCGAGACCCAGTACTTC. Translating gives CASSLVGAETQYF.

To note about this clone: Other DNA sequences from this sample encode an identical CDR3 as well. The chain employs TRBV5-1 and TRBJ2-5; 8 nucleotides agree with TRBD1. Per germline, CDR1 SGHRS and CDR2 YFSETQ. V was pared by 2 bases and J by 5 bases, with 5 bases of the junction left unmatched. This CDR3 comprises 14 residues. The CDR3 loop reads CASSFQGARETQYF. The CDR3 coding sequence is TGCGCCAGCAGCTTCCAGGGGGCCCGGGAGACCCAGTACTTC.

The chain links TRBV9 to TRBJ2-3, with D hard to call. Germline V gene data show CDR1 as SGDLS and CDR2 as YYNGEE. This CDR3 contains 12 residues. V lost 6 bases, J lost 3 bases, and 8 bases lay in between. CDR3: CASTRITDTQYF. In DNA form, the CDR3 reads TGTGCCAGCACCCGCATTACAGATACGCAGTATTTT.

The chain combines TRBV15 with TRBJ1-5; no firm D call. The CDR3 is made up of 13 amino acids. Germline CDR1 and CDR2: LNHNV and YYDKDF (reference sequence). V was clipped by 1 base and J by 4 bases, with 5 bases between them. As DNA, the CDR3 is TGTGCCACCAGCAGAGGGGTAAATCAGCCCCAGCATTTT. Translated, it gives CATSRGVNQPQHF.

This chain joins TRBV9 and TRBJ2-3, with 7 bases that match TRBD2. The CDR3 has 17 amino acids. V shed 3 bases and J 1 base; nucleotides not matched to a gene: 11. Germline assignment: CDR1 SGDLS and CDR2 YYNGEE. DNA of the CDR3: TGTGCCAGCAGCGGGGGGTCTAGCGGAAGTCGCACAGATACGCAGTATTTT. This sequence encodes CASSGGSSGSRTDTQYF.

The chain uses TRBV28 and TRBJ2-1; 12 bases agree with TRBD2. The CDR3 is 15 amino acids. CDR1 is MDHEN and CDR2 is SYDVKM in the germline V gene. V shed 6 bases and J 5 bases; nucleotides not matched to a gene: 5. The CDR3: CASRLAGGPHNEQFF. For the CDR3, the DNA is TGTGCCAGCAGGCTAGCGGGAGGGCCTCACAATGAGCAGTTCTTC.

This clone has a handful of counts. The chain links TRBV27 to TRBJ2-1, with D uncertain. This CDR3 contains 13 residues. Germline V gene sequence: CDR1 MNHEY, CDR2 SMNVEV (reference sequence). V was pared by 5 bases and J by 9 bases, with 14 bases between. The CDR3 is CASSTPPAVEQFF. DNA of the CDR3: TGTGCCAGCAGTACCCCCCCGGCAGTTGAGCAGTTCTTC.

Only a few counts were recorded for this clone. The rearrangement joins TRBV5-6 to TRBJ1-1; possibly TRBD1 for D (5 bases). The CDR3 loop spans 14 amino acids. The germline CDR1 and CDR2 sequences are SGHDT and YYEEEE. V gave up 4 bases and J gave up 2 bases, with 12 bases separating them. The CDR3 loop is CASSQTGGNTEAFF. CDR3 nucleotide sequence: TGTGCCAGCAGCCAAACAGGCGGTAACACTGAAGCTTTCTTT.

The rearrangement joins TRBV11-2 to TRBJ2-5; D is uncertain. CDR1 SGHAT and CDR2 FQNNGV come from the germline V gene. V shed 3 bases and J shed 5 bases, with 13 bases lying between them. The CDR3 is 14 amino acids. CDR3 bases: TGTGCCAGCAGCTTTTATGTAGCTGGTGAGACCCAGTACTTC. Protein: CASSFYVAGETQYF. The full variable domain, completed using reference TRBV11-2 and TRBJ2-5, is EAGVAQSPRYKIIEKRQSVAFWCNPISGHATLYWYQQILGQGPKLLIQFQNNGVVDDSQLPKDRFSAERLKGVDSTLKIQPAKLEDSAVYLCASSFYVAGETQYFGPGTRLLVL.

In this sample, this clone turned up a few times. V is TRBV18 and J is TRBJ1-5; D unresolved. CDR3 length: 13 amino acids. The V end was cut by 5 bases, the J end by 5 bases, with 10 bases between. Germline V lookup: CDR1 KGHSH, CDR2 LQKENI. The CDR3 protein is CASSGGQHQPQHF. In DNA form, the CDR3 reads TGTGCCAGCTCAGGTGGCCAACATCAGCCCCAGCATTTT.

This clone was found a few times. The chain carries TRBV4-1 and TRBJ2-6; D gene ambiguous. Trimming took off 2 bases at V and 1 base at J, with 3 bases between the two ends. The CDR3 runs 14 residues. Germline V CDR1 and CDR2: MGHRA, YSYEKL. The CDR3 protein is CASSQLSGANVLTF. Written as DNA, the CDR3 is TGCGCCAGCAGCCAATTGTCTGGGGCCAACGTCCTGACTTTC.

J is TRBJ2-3 and V is TRBV6-5; 8 bases map to TRBD2. The CDR3 length is 15 residues. The V segment lost 0 bases and the J segment 14 bases; nucleotides outside the gene matches: 13. Germline V gene sequence: CDR1 MNHEY, CDR2 SVGAGI. The CDR3 nucleotides read TGTGCCAGCAGTTACTCGAACACCTGGACTAGCCCACGGTATTTT. Its translation is CASSYSNTWTSPRYF.

The chain couples TRBV5-4 to TRBJ1-2; 8 bases fit TRBD1. Germline CDR1 is SGHNT and CDR2 is YYREEE (reference sequence). V was pared by 5 bases and J by 4 bases, with 7 bases of the junction left unmatched. The CDR3 is 14 amino acids. CDR3 region: CASSPLDRGYGYTF. In DNA, the CDR3 is TGTGCCAGCAGTCCCCTTGACAGGGGCTATGGCTACACCTTC.

In this sample, this clone turned up a few times. V and J are TRBV7-2 and TRBJ2-4; 7 bases match TRBD1. With V trimmed by 8 bases and J by 6 bases, 10 bases remained unmatched. The CDR3 runs 14 residues. CDR1 SGHTA and CDR2 FQGNSA come from the germline V gene. The CDR3 sequence is CASAITGQLNIQYF. The DNA of the CDR3 is TGTGCCAGCGCCATTACGGGACAGCTAAACATTCAGTACTTC.

This clone was seen a handful of times. The chain uses TRBV20-1 and TRBJ2-1; perhaps TRBD1 as D (5 bases). Trimming took 0 bases from V and 13 from J, leaving 10 bases between them. The germline CDR1 and CDR2 sequences are DFQATT and SNEGSKA (reference sequence). The CDR3 length is 11 residues. The CDR3 DNA follows: TGCAGTGCTAGAGATCCAGGGCATCAGTTCTTC. The encoded protein is CSARDPGHQFF.

This clone has more than one count but fewer than ten. CDR3 DNA: TGTGCCAGTGGAGGACGGACACTTGAATATAGCAATCAGCCCCAGCATTTT. It translates to CASGGRTLEYSNQPQHF. The rearrangement joins TRBV7-3 to TRBJ1-5; D possibly corresponds to TRBD1 (5 bases). The CDR3 totals 17 residues. V gave up 9 bases and J gave up 0 bases, with 21 bases separating them. CDR1 and CDR2 from the germline V gene are SGHTA and FQGTGA.

The CDR3 bases are TGTGCCATCAGTGAGTCGGGGGGAACTGGAAACACCATATATTTT. It yields the protein CAISESGGTGNTIYF. The rearrangement links TRBV10-3 to TRBJ1-3, with D maybe TRBD1 (5 bases). V lost 0 bases and J lost 2, with 8 bases in between. Germline V gene sequence: CDR1 ENHRY, CDR2 SYGVKD. The CDR3 sequence is 15 residues long.

The CDR3 sequence is CATSGDPGLAYSDTQYF. The CDR3 bases are TGTGCCACCAGCGGGGATCCGGGACTAGCATATTCAGATACGCAGTATTTT. The V and J genes are TRBV15 and TRBJ2-3, with TRBD2 matching over 9 bases. Trimming cost V 5 bases and J 4 bases; bases outside gene matches: 13. Germline V gene lookup returns CDR1 LNHNV and CDR2 YYDKDF (reference sequence). This CDR3 comprises 17 residues.

This clone was observed a few times. The chain is built from TRBV2 and TRBJ2-1; D is uncertain. The V gene lost 6 bases and the J gene lost 1 base, with 10 bases spanning the gap. The V gene's germline CDR1 is SNHLY and CDR2 FYNNEI. This CDR3 comprises 14 residues. The CDR3 bases are TGTGCCAGCAGCGGCCTTATGTCCTACAATGAGCAGTTCTTC. Translation gives CASSGLMSYNEQFF. The variable domain in full, with the rest retrieved from reference TRBV2 and TRBJ2-1, is EPEVTQTPSHQVTQMGQEVILRCVPISNHLYFYWYRQILGQKVEFLVSFYNNEISEKSEIFDDQFSVERPDGSNFTLKIRSTKLEDSAMYFCASSGLMSYNEQFFGPGTRLTVL.

In its sample, this clone was seen a few times. The chain couples TRBV25-1 to TRBJ2-7; D possibly corresponds to TRBD1 (6 bases). The CDR3 is made up of 14 amino acids. The germline V gene has CDR1 MGHDK and CDR2 SYGVNS. Trimming left V 6 bases short and J 0 bases short, with 12 bases between. For the CDR3, the DNA is TGTGCCAGCAGACCTACAGGGAACTCCTACGAGCAGTACTTC. It encodes CASRPTGNSYEQYF.

V and J are TRBV28 and TRBJ1-2; possibly TRBD1 for D (6 bases). Germline V CDR1 and CDR2: MDHEN, SYDVKM. The CDR3 covers 14 residues. Trimming stripped 4 bases from V and 4 bases from J, with 13 bases between. The chain's CDR3 is CASSYEGGSYGYTF. The CDR3 DNA reads TGTGCCAGCAGTTATGAGGGGGGTTCCTATGGCTACACCTTC.

This clone showed up just a few times. The rearrangement joins TRBV7-6 to TRBJ2-7; no firm D call. V was cut by 4 bases and J by 1 base, with 17 bases left in between. The CDR3 totals 16 residues. From germline, CDR1 is SGHVS and CDR2 FNYEAQ. The CDR3 region has the DNA TGTGCCAGCAGCTCACCGTTCGGGCCGTCATCCTACGAGCAGTACTTC. It specifies CASSSPFGPSSYEQYF. Full variable domain (rest looked up from reference TRBV7-6 and TRBJ2-7): GAGVSQSPRYKVTKRGQDVALRCDPISGHVSLYWYRQALGQGPEFLTYFNYEAQQDKSGLPNDRFSAERPEGSISTLTIQRTEQRDSAMYRCASSSPFGPSSYEQYFGPGTRLTVT.

The chain uses TRBV6-5 and TRBJ2-2; weak D call: TRBD1 (5 bases). This CDR3 is built from 14 residues. V shed 5 bases and J shed 4 bases, with 11 bases lying between them. CDR1 is MNHEY, CDR2 SVGAGI, per germline. In DNA form, the CDR3 reads TGTGCCAGCAGTCACCGGACATTCACCGGGGAGCTGTTTTTT. This encodes CASSHRTFTGELFF.